This TCR beta chain was obtained from a study of human T cells and chemical hapten exposure. Across the study: Patients additionally received therapeutic doses of diphenylcyclopropenone on the scalp once a week, and this continued throughout the approximately 26-week study. Patients, largely female, had alopecia areata, totalis or universalis.

Between the trimmed V and J ends, which lost 4 bases and 7 bases, there was a span of 11 bases. In germline, CDR1 is SGHDN, CDR2 FVKESK. The CDR3 sequence is 14 residues long. Time point noted: patch test 2, 6 weeks after DPC sensitization. Treatment denoted: therapeutic diphenylcyclopropenone sensitization with weekly scalp DPC. This clonotype has a count of ten or more. One entry per CDR3 protein, called by TCRdb with MiXCR from the RACE reads. The table records 96,000 or so distinct CDR3 sequences, about 9% of them present only once. V usage is TRBV14 and J usage is TRBJ1-6; unclear D gene. This clonotype originated in a woman between 40 and 50 years old with alopecia areata. Some clones in this sample may be carry-over from other donors' samples. The starting material was whole blood, obtained in connection with sensitization to the hapten diphenylcyclopropenone (DPC). The CDR3 DNA reads TGTGCCAGCAGCCGTTTCGGATTAAATTCACCCCTCCACTTT. It encodes CASSRFGLNSPLHF.